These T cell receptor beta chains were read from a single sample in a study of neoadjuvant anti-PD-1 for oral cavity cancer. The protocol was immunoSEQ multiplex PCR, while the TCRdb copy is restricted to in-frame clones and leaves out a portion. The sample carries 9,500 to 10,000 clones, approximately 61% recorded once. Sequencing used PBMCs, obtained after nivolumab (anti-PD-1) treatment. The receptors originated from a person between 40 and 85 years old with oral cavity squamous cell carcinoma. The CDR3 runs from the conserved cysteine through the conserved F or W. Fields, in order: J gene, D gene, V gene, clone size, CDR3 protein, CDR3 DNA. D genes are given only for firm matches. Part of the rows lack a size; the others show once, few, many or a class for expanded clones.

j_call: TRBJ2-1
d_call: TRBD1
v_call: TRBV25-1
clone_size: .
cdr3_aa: CASSDLGTGLHSEQFF
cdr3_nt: TGTGCCAGCAGTGACCTCGGGACAGGGTTACATAGTGAGCAGTTCTTC

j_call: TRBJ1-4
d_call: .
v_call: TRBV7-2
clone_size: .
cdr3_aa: CASSFRAAGEKLFF
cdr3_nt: TGTGCCAGCAGCTTCCGGGCGGCTGGGGAAAAACTGTTTTTT

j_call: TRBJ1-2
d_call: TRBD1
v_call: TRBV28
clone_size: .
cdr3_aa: CASSLGAGGGYGYTF
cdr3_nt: TGTGCCAGCAGTTTAGGGGCAGGGGGAGGCTATGGCTACACCTTC

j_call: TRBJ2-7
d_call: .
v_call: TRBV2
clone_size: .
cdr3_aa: CASLGLSYEQYF
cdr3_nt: TGTGCCAGCCTGGGACTCTCCTACGAGCAGTACTTC

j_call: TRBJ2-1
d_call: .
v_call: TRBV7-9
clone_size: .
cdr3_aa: CASPIELGGRVTHNEQFF
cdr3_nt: TGTGCCAGCCCGATAGAGCTCGGGGGCAGGGTGACGCACAATGAGCAGTTCTTC

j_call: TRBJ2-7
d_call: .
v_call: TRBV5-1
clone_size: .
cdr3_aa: CASQQIRGGDEQYF
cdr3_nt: TGCGCCAGCCAGCAGATAAGGGGGGGCGACGAGCAGTACTTC

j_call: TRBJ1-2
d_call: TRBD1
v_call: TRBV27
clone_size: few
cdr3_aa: CASRDRGSSNYGYTF
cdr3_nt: TGTGCCAGCAGGGACAGGGGTTCATCTAACTATGGCTACACCTTC

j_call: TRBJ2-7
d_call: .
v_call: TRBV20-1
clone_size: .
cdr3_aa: CSAMRTGEQYF
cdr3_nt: TGCAGTGCTATGAGGACGGGCGAGCAGTACTTC

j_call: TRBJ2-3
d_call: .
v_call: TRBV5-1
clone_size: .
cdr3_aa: CASSLGWGLADTQYF
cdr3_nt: TGCGCCAGCAGCTTGGGGTGGGGTCTGGCAGATACGCAGTATTTT

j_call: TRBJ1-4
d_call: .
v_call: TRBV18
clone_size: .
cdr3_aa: CASSPARGTNEKLFF
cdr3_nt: TGTGCCAGCTCACCGGCCCGGGGTACTAATGAAAAACTGTTTTTT

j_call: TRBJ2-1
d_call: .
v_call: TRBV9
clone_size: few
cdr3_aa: CASSALGVPNEQFF
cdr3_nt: TGTGCCAGCAGCGCCCTGGGAGTCCCCAATGAGCAGTTCTTC

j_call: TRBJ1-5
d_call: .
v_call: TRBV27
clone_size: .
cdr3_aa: CASSSLAKGKQPQHF
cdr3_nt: TGTGCCAGCAGTTCTTTGGCAAAAGGGAAACAGCCCCAGCATTTT

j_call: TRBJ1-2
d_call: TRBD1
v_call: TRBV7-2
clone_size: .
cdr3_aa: CASSGRGQGIGGYTF
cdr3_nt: TGTGCCAGCAGCGGTAGGGGACAGGGGATCGGTGGCTACACCTTC

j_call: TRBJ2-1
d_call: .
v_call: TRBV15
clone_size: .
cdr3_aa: CATSRERIGEQFF
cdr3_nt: TGTGCCACCAGCAGAGAACGGATAGGTGAGCAGTTCTTC

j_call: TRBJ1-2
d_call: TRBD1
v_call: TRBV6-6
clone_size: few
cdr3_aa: CASSYPRTGRDGYTF
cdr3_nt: TGTGCCAGCAGTTACCCCCGGACAGGGAGGGATGGCTACACCTTC

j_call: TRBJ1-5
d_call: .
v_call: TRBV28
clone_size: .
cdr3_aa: CASTPRGGGNQPQHF
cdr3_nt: TGTGCCAGCACTCCCCGGGGAGGGGGCAATCAGCCCCAGCATTTT

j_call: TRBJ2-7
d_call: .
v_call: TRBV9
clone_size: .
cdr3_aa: CASSVDWSYSYEQYF
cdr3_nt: TGTGCCAGCAGCGTAGACTGGAGCTACTCCTACGAGCAGTACTTC

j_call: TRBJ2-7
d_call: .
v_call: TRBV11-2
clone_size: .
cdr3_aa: CASSLEVGYEQYF
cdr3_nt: TGTGCCAGCAGCTTGGAGGTTGGGTACGAGCAGTACTTC

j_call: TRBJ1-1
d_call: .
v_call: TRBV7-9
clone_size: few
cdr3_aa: CASSYRAGGEAFF
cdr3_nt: TGTGCCAGCAGCTATCGTGCAGGCGGAGAAGCTTTCTTT

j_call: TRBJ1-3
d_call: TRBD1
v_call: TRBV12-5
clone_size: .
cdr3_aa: CASGLEDRGFGNTIYF
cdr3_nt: TGTGCTAGTGGTTTGGAGGACAGGGGATTTGGAAACACCATATATTTT

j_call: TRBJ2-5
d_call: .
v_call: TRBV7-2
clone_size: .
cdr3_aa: CASSLGIRETQYF
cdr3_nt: TGTGCCAGCAGCTTAGGTATCAGGGAGACCCAGTACTTC

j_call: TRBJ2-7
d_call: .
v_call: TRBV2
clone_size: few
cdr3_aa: CASSPRNGYEQYF
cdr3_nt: TGTGCCAGCTCCCCTAGGAACGGGTACGAGCAGTACTTC

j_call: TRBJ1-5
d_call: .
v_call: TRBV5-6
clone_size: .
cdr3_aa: CASSFYSYSNQPQHF
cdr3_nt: TGTGCCAGCAGCTTCTACAGCTATAGCAATCAGCCCCAGCATTTT

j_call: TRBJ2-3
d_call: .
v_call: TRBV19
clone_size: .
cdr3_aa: CASSLRFTDTQYF
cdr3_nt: TGTGCCAGTAGTCTTAGATTCACAGATACGCAGTATTTT

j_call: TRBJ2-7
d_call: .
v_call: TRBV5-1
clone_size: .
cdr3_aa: CASSADTVSYEQYF
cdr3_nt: TGCGCCAGCAGCGCAGACACAGTTTCCTACGAGCAGTACTTC

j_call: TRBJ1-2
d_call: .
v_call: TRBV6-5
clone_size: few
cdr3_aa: CASIGTYGYTF
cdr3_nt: TGTGCCAGCATCGGCACCTATGGCTACACCTTC

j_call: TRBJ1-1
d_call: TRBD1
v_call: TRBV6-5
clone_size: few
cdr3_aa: CASSPDRRTEAFF
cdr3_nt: TGTGCCAGCAGTCCGGACAGGCGTACTGAAGCTTTCTTT

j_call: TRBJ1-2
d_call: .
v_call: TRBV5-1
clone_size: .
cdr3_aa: CASSGWGVEGYTF
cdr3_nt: TGCGCCAGCAGCGGTTGGGGAGTGGAAGGCTACACCTTC

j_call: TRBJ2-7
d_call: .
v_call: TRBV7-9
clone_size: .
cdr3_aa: CASSPRDDPKQYF
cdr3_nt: TGTGCCAGCAGCCCTCGGGACGACCCAAAGCAGTACTTC

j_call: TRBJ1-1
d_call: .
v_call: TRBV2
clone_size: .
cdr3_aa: CASSEEVSVNTEAFF
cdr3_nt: TGTGCCAGCAGTGAGGAGGTCAGCGTGAACACTGAAGCTTTCTTT

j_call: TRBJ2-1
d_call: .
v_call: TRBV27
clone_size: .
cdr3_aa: CATCFNEQFF
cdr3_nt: TGTGCCACCTGCTTCAATGAGCAGTTCTTC

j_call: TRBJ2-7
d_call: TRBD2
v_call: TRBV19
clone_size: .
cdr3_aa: CASRGTSGTSYEQYF
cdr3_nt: TGTGCCAGTAGAGGGACTAGCGGGACCTCCTACGAGCAGTACTTC

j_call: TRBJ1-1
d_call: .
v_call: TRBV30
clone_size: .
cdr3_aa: CAWSSWGGRDTEAFF
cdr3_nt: TGTGCCTGGAGTTCGTGGGGAGGGAGGGACACTGAAGCTTTCTTT

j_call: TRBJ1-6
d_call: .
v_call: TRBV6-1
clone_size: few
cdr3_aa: CASRGEYNSPLHF
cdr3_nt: TGTGCCAGCAGGGGGGAGTATAATTCACCCCTCCACTTT

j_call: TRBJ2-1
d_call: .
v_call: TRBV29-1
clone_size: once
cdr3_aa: CSSGPTNNEQFF
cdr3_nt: TGCAGCTCGGGACCGACGAACAATGAGCAGTTCTTC

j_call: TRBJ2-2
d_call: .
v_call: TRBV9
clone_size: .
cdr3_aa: CASSVERGGAGELFF
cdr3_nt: TGTGCCAGCAGCGTAGAAAGGGGTGGGGCCGGGGAGCTGTTTTTT

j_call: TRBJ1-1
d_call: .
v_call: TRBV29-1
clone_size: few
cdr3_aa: CSVPGVAEAFF
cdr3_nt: TGCAGCGTCCCAGGGGTCGCTGAAGCTTTCTTT

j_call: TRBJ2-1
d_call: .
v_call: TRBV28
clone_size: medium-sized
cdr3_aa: CASSYGEQFF
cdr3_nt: TGTGCCAGCAGTTACGGTGAGCAGTTCTTC

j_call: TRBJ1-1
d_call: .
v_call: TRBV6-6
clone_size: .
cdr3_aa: CASGGGTYTEAFF
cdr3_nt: TGTGCCAGCGGAGGTGGGACGTACACTGAAGCTTTCTTT

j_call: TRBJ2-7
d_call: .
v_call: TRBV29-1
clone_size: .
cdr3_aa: CSVEVRVDEQYF
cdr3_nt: TGCAGCGTTGAAGTCAGGGTGGACGAGCAGTACTTC

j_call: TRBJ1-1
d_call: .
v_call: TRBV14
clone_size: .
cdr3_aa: CASSQLGVRGTEAFF
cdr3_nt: TGTGCCAGCAGCCAACTGGGGGTGAGAGGGACTGAAGCTTTCTTT

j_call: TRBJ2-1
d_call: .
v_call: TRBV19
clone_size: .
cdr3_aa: CASSLDRSGNNEQFF
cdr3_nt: TGTGCCAGTAGTCTCGACAGGAGTGGAAACAATGAGCAGTTCTTC

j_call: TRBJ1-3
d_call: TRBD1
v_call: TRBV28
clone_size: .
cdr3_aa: CASRGTGVPAFFGNTIYF
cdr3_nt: TGTGCCAGCAGGGGAACAGGGGTTCCGGCGTTCTTTGGAAACACCATATATTTT

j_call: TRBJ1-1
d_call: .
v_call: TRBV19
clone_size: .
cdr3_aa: CASSVAPGYTEAFF
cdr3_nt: TGTGCCAGTAGTGTGGCGCCGGGGTACACTGAAGCTTTCTTT

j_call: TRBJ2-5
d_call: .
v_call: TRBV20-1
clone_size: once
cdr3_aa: CSARRETQYF
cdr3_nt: TGCAGTGCTAGAAGAGAGACCCAGTACTTC

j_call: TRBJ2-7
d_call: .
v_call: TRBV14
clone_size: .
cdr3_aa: CASSQLAYEQYF
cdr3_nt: TGTGCCAGCAGCCAATTAGCCTACGAGCAGTACTTC

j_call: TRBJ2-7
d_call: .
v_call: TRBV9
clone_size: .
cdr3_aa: CASSPPSYEQYF
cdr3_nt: TGTGCCAGCAGCCCCCCGTCCTACGAGCAGTACTTC

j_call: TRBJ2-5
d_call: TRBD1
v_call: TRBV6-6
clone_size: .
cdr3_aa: CASSDREEETQYF
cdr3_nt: TGTGCCAGCAGTGACAGGGAAGAGGAGACCCAGTACTTC

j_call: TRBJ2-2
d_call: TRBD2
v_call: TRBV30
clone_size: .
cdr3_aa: CASRLGGSSTGELFF
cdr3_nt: TGTGCCTCCCGCCTGGGCGGGAGTAGCACCGGGGAGCTGTTTTTT

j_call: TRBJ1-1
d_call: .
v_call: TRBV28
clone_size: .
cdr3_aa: CASSLPPAREAFF
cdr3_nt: TGTGCCAGCAGTTTACCACCGGCCCGTGAAGCTTTCTTT